The T cell receptor beta chain under discussion was sequenced for a study of blood T cell repertoires in COVID-19. Study at large: The United States, Italy and Spain supplied acute and convalescent COVID-19 samples. Nucleic acid was either cDNA or gDNA, and it came from T cells, B-cell-depleted T cells, or PBMCs.

Original processing notes: Reference gene primer amplification gave estimated nucleated cell counts. The assay was immunoSEQ multiplex PCR, and TCRdb's table has in-frame clones only and misses some. V and J calls and clone size are copied from that table; D and trimming were computed from the DNA. The sample has about 200,000 clones, around 85% seen once. The V and J ends lost 3 bases and 4 bases respectively, with 13 bases between them. This CDR3 is 15 amino acids long. The germline V gene encodes CDR1 LNHDA and CDR2 SQIVND (reference sequence). It was during active infection that Seattle patients were enrolled and then longitudinally followed.

The rearrangement joins TRBV19 to TRBJ1-5, with D uncertain. The receptor was derived from a man aged 55 to 70 with COVID-19, enrolled during active disease. Sequenced sample: peripheral blood. CDR3 nucleotides: TGTGCCAGTAGTATCCCTAGACCCACAAATCAGCCCCAGCATTTT. Residues: CASSIPRPTNQPQHF.